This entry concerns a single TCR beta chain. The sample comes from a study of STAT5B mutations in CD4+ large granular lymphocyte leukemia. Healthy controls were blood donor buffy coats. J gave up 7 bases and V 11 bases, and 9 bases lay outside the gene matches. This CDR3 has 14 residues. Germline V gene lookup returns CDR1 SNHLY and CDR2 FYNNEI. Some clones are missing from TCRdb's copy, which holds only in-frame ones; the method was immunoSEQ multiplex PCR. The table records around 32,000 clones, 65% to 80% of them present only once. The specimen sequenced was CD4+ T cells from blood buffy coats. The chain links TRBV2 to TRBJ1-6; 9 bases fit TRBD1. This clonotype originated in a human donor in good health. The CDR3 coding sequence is TGTGCCCAAGGGGGACAGGGTTTGAATTCACCCCTCCACTTT. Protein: CAQGGQGLNSPLHF. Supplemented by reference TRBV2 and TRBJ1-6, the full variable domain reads EPEVTQTPSHQVTQMGQEVILRCVPISNHLYFYWYRQILGQKVEFLVSFYNNEISEKSEIFDDQFSVERPDGSNFTLKIRSTKLEDSAMYFCAQGGQGLNSPLHFGNGTRLTVT.